The 23 T cell receptor beta chains given below trace back to one sample, sequenced in a study of shared clonotypes between healthy human individuals. Sequencing was performed with immunoSEQ multiplex PCR; in TCRdb, only in-frame clones are kept and a portion is missing. The sample records about 1,900,000 clones, approximately 95% being singletons. CD45RO-negative CD8 cells positively selected for CCR7 made up the naive population, which excluded terminally differentiated effector memory CD45RA+ cells. The sequenced material came from naive CD8+ T cells sorted from blood. The source of these receptors is a man aged 18-30 years in good health.

The chain carries TRBV6-6 and TRBJ2-5; 10 bases are shared with TRBD2. The CDR3 spans 14 residues. From germline, CDR1 is MNHNY and CDR2 SVGAGI (reference sequence). Trimming removed 5 bases from V and 4 bases from J; junction bases left unmatched: 4. The CDR3: CASSEPSGRETQYF. CDR3 sequence (DNA): TGTGCCAGCAGTGAGCCTAGCGGGAGAGAGACCCAGTACTTC.

The chain joins TRBV4-3 to TRBJ2-4; 7 nucleotides agree with TRBD2. Trimming cost V 4 bases and J 0 bases; bases outside gene matches: 6. The CDR3 is made up of 16 amino acids. CDR1 and CDR2 from the germline V gene are LGHNA and YSLEER. The CDR3 reads CASSPTREGAKNIQYF. CDR3 DNA sequence: TGCGCCAGCAGCCCTACTAGGGAGGGAGCCAAAAACATTCAGTACTTC.

A note on this clone: Other DNA sequences within the sample encode an identical CDR3. J is TRBJ1-1 and V is TRBV6-5, with a possible D match to TRBD1 (5 bases). CDR3 length: 15 amino acids. CDR1 and CDR2 from the germline V gene are MNHEY and SVGAGI. Trimming cost V 3 bases and J 0 bases, with 11 bases left between them. In DNA form, the CDR3 reads TGTGCCAGCAGTTATCGTGAGGGGATGAACACTGAAGCTTTCTTT. Encoded protein: CASSYREGMNTEAFF.

The V call is TRBV5-1, the J call TRBJ1-2; 8 bases map to TRBD1. This CDR3 region has 12 residues. Unmatched junction bases numbered 8, after V lost 4 bases and J lost 12 bases. Germline CDR1 SGHRS, CDR2 YFSETQ. The CDR3 coding sequence is TGCGCCAGCAGCCTAACGGACAGGGTGGACACCTTC. Amino acid sequence: CASSLTDRVDTF. Looking up the rest from reference TRBV5-1 and TRBJ1-2 gives the full variable domain: KAGVTQTPRYLIKTRGQQVTLSCSPISGHRSVSWYQQTPGQGLQFLFEYFSETQRNKGNFPGRFSGRQFSNSRSEMNVSTLELGDSALYLCASSLTDRVDTFGSGTRLTVV.

Comment on this clone: The same CDR3 can be traced to other DNA sequences in this sample. The chain has TRBV30 and TRBJ1-1; D unresolved. Germline CDR1 is GTSNPN and CDR2 is SVGIG (reference sequence). The CDR3 length is 13 residues. Trimming took 0 bases from V and 4 from J, leaving 9 bases between them. Here the CDR3 DNA reads TGTGCCTGGAGTGTACAAGTCGGCACTGAAGCTTTCTTT. Encoded protein: CAWSVQVGTEAFF.

In DNA form, the CDR3 reads TGTGCCTGGAGTCCCGGACGAACTCCCCCCTACGAGCAGTACTTC. Protein: CAWSPGRTPPYEQYF. This chain joins TRBV30 and TRBJ2-7; D ambiguous. CDR1 GTSNPN and CDR2 SVGIG come from the germline V gene (reference sequence). The CDR3 consists of 15 residues. Trimming removed 2 bases from V and 2 bases from J, with 16 bases in between. The full variable domain, with the rest looked up from reference TRBV30 and TRBJ2-7, is SQTIHQWPATLVQPVGSPLSLECTVEGTSNPNLYWYRQAAGRGLQLLFYSVGIGQISSEVPQNLSASRPQDRQFILSSKKLLLSDSGFYLCAWSPGRTPPYEQYFGPGTRLTVT.

The CDR3 bases are TGTGCCAGCAGTCTCCTCCGTGGGGACGACGAGCAGTACTTC. Its protein is CASSLLRGDDEQYF. V is TRBV27 and J is TRBJ2-7; TRBD1 or TRBD2 may be the D gene (5 bases each). V lost 5 bases, J lost 5 bases, and 16 bases lay in between. This CDR3 is 14 amino acids long. Germline-derived CDR1 and CDR2 are MNHEY and SMNVEV (reference sequence).

V is TRBV10-2 and J is TRBJ2-7, with D maybe TRBD1 (5 bases). CDR1 and CDR2 from the germline V gene are WSHSY and SAAADI. Trimming stripped 5 bases from V and 4 bases from J, with 15 bases between. The CDR3 has 14 amino acids. The CDR3 DNA reads as TGCGCCAGCAGTTCTGGAGCAGGGCCGTACGAGCAGTACTTC. Residues: CASSSGAGPYEQYF.

This chain connects TRBV19 to TRBJ1-4; possible D gene TRBD1, 5 bases. The V end lost 6 bases, the J end lost 7 bases, and 12 bases lay between the germline ends. The CDR3 contains 13 residues. Germline loops: CDR1 LNHDA, CDR2 SQIVND (reference sequence). The CDR3 nucleotides are TGTGCCAGTAGAGAGGGGTTTGGTGAAAAACTGTTTTTT. Protein product: CASREGFGEKLFF.

As for this clone: Other DNA sequences in the sample encode the same CDR3. The chain is built from TRBV7-9 and TRBJ2-1; D gene uncertain. The CDR3 runs to 12 residues. The V gene's germline CDR1 is SEHNR and CDR2 FQNEAQ (reference sequence). V shed 0 bases and J shed 5 bases, with 2 bases lying between them. The CDR3 sequence: CASSLANNEQFF. Here the CDR3 DNA reads TGTGCCAGCAGCTTAGCGAACAATGAGCAGTTCTTC.

This clone was seen only once. The chain employs TRBV4-3 and TRBJ2-3; D is ambiguous. Germline assignment: CDR1 LGHNA and CDR2 YSLEER. The CDR3 runs 14 residues. V was trimmed by 2 bases and J by 1 base, leaving 7 bases between them. The CDR3 nucleotides are TGCGCCAGCAGCCAAAGTACAGGCACAGATACGCAGTATTTT. Encoded protein: CASSQSTGTDTQYF.

The chain uses TRBV19 and TRBJ1-5, with D unresolved. Trimming cost V 0 bases and J 0 bases, with 9 bases left between them. The CDR3 has 16 amino acids. Germline-derived CDR1 and CDR2 are LNHDA and SQIVND (reference sequence). The CDR3 DNA reads as TGTGCCAGTAGTATAGAGGCAGCTTATAGCAATCAGCCCCAGCATTTT. Translating it yields CASSIEAAYSNQPQHF.

The J gene is TRBJ1-2, the V gene TRBV2, with D hard to call. The germline V gene encodes CDR1 SNHLY and CDR2 FYNNEI. V was clipped by 4 bases and J by 8 bases, with 17 bases between them. The CDR3 runs 14 residues. CDR3 protein: CASSVVGSGEGYTF. CDR3 DNA sequence: TGTGCCAGCAGTGTGGTGGGATCCGGCGAGGGCTACACCTTC. The variable domain in full, with the rest retrieved from reference TRBV2 and TRBJ1-2, is EPEVTQTPSHQVTQMGQEVILRCVPISNHLYFYWYRQILGQKVEFLVSFYNNEISEKSEIFDDQFSVERPDGSNFTLKIRSTKLEDSAMYFCASSVVGSGEGYTFGSGTRLTVV.

The rearrangement uses TRBV4-3 and TRBJ2-5, with D perhaps assigned TRBD1 or TRBD2 (5 bases each). The CDR3 loop spans 16 amino acids. Trimming shortened V by 0 bases and J by 4 bases, and 15 bases separated the two germline ends. CDR1 and CDR2 from the germline V gene are LGHNA and YSLEER. For the CDR3, the DNA is TGCGCCAGCAGCCAAGATCTGAGAGTGAGGGGAGAGACCCAGTACTTC. Translation: CASSQDLRVRGETQYF.

This rearrangement joins TRBV7-6 to TRBJ1-1, with D perhaps matching TRBD1 (5 bases). The CDR3 loop spans 12 amino acids. Between the trimmed V and J ends, which lost 5 bases and 11 bases, there was a span of 15 bases. CDR1 SGHVS and CDR2 FNYEAQ come from the germline V gene. In DNA, the CDR3 is TGTGCCAGCAGCAAACCAGCGGGGGTGGCTTTCTTT. Encoded protein: CASSKPAGVAFF.

Regarding this clone: Other nucleotide sequences in the sample specify the same CDR3. The chain couples TRBV6-6 to TRBJ2-1; the D gene is possibly TRBD2 (6 bases). Trimming cost V 0 bases and J 0 bases, with 9 bases left between them. CDR3 length equals 16 residues. Per the germline V gene, CDR1 is MNHNY and CDR2 is SVGAGI (reference sequence). In nucleotides, the CDR3 is TGTGCCAGCAGTTACTCGTCCGGGAGCTCCTACAATGAGCAGTTCTTC. It codes for CASSYSSGSSYNEQFF.

The V call is TRBV2, the J call TRBJ1-1; D may be TRBD1 (6 bases). The V gene lost 6 bases and the J gene lost 6 bases, with 14 bases spanning the gap. CDR1 and CDR2 from the germline V gene are SNHLY and FYNNEI. The CDR3 extends over 13 amino acids. The DNA for the CDR3 is TGTGCCAGCAGCCACAGGGTGCACCCTGAAGCTTTCTTT. This codes for CASSHRVHPEAFF.

Notes on this clone: This CDR3 is missing its conserved last phenylalanine or tryptophan, likely due to a read error. This chain links TRBV11-2 with TRBJ2-7; D call uncertain. CDR3 length equals 11 residues. Germline-derived CDR1 and CDR2 are SGHAT and FQNNGV. Trimming removed 5 bases from V and 3 bases from J, with 5 bases in between. DNA for the CDR3: TGTGCCAGCAGCCATAGCTACGAGCAGTACCTC. Its protein product is CASSHSYEQYL.

The rearrangement links TRBV13 to TRBJ2-3; 12 nucleotides agree with TRBD1. CDR1 PRHDT and CDR2 FYEKMQ come from the germline V gene (reference sequence). This CDR3 has 15 amino acids. Trimming cost V 4 bases and J 8 bases; bases outside gene matches: 7. CDR3 loop: CASSSMGQGAGTQYF. The CDR3 DNA reads as TGTGCCAGCAGCTCAATGGGACAGGGGGCGGGTACGCAGTATTTT.

CDR3 in DNA: TGCGCCACCTCAAGGCGGGAGCTGAATGAGCAGTTCTTC. Residues: CATSRRELNEQFF. The J gene is TRBJ2-1, the V gene TRBV4-1, with 7 bases that match TRBD2. Germline CDR1 and CDR2: MGHRA and YSYEKL. Germline trimming cut 10 bases from V and 7 bases from J; bases unmatched to any gene: 10. The CDR3 is 13 residues long.

The chain couples TRBV28 to TRBJ2-7; D gene unclear. Germline CDR1 and CDR2: MDHEN and SYDVKM. The V and J ends lost 1 base and 6 bases respectively, with 10 bases between them. The CDR3 is made up of 13 amino acids. In DNA, the CDR3 is TGTGCCAGCAGTTTATTGGGCTCTTCCGAGCAGTACTTC. Encoded protein: CASSLLGSSEQYF. The whole variable domain, filled in from reference TRBV28 and TRBJ2-7, reads DVKVTQSSRYLVKRTGEKVFLECVQDMDHENMFWYRQDPGLGLRLIYFSYDVKMKEKGDIPEGYSVSREKKERFSLILESASTNQTSMYLCASSLLGSSEQYFGPGTRLTVT.

The CDR3 loop reads CAVSGDFQETQYF. The CDR3, as DNA: TGTGCCGTATCGGGGGATTTCCAAGAGACCCAGTACTTC. The chain couples TRBV28 to TRBJ2-5, with D possibly being TRBD2 (6 bases). Looked up from germline, CDR1 is MDHEN and CDR2 is SYDVKM. Trimming took off 11 bases at V and 1 base at J, with 14 bases between the two ends. The CDR3 has 13 amino acids.

The genes are TRBV4-1 and TRBJ1-5, with a tentative D call TRBD1 (5 bases). V lost 4 bases to trimming and J lost 8 bases, with 15 bases between them. This CDR3 region has 14 residues. The germline CDR1 and CDR2 sequences are MGHRA and YSYEKL. CDR3 in amino acids: CASSPGPQVEPQHF. The CDR3 DNA is TGCGCCAGCAGCCCGGGACCCCAAGTAGAGCCCCAGCATTTT.